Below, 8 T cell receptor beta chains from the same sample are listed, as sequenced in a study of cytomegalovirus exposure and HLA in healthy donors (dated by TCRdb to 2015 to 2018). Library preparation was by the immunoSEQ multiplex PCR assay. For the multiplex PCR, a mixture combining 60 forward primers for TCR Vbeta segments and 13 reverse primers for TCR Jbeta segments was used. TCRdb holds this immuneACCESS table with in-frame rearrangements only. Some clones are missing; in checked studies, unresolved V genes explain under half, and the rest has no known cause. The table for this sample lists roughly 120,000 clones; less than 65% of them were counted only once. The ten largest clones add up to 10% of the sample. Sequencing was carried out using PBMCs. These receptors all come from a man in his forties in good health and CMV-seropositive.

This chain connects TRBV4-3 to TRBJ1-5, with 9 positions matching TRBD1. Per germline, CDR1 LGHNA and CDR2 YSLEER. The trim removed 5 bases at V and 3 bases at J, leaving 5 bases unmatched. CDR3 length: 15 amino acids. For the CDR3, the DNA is TGCGCCAGCAGCTCGGGGACAGGGATCAATCAGCCCCAGCATTTT. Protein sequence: CASSSGTGINQPQHF.

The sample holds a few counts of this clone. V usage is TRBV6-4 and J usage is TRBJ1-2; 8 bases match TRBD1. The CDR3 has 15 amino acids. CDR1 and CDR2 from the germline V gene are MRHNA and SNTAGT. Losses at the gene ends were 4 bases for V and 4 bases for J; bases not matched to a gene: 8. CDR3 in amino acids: CASSVGQGGSYGYTF. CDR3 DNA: TGTGCCAGCAGTGTCGGACAGGGAGGATCCTATGGCTACACCTTC.

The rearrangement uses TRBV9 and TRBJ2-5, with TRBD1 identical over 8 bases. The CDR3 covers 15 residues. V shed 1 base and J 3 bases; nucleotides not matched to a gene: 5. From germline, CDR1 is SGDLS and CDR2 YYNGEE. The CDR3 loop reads CASSVNDRGEETQYF. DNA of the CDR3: TGTGCCAGCAGCGTAAATGACAGGGGAGAAGAGACCCAGTACTTC.

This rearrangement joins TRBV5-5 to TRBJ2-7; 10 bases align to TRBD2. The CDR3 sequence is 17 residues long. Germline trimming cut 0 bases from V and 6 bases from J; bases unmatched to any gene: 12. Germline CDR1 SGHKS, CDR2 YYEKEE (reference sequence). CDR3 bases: TGTGCCAGCAGCTTGGGGGGAGCGGGAGGGACGAGTGGCGAGCAGTACTTC. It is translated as CASSLGGAGGTSGEQYF.

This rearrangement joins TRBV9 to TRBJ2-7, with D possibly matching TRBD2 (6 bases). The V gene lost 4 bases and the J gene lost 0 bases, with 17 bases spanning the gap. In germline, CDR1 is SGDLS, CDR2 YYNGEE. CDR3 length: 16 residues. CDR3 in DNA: TGTGCCAGCAGCCCGCGGGGCGGTTCCTACTCCTACGAGCAGTACTTC. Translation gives CASSPRGGSYSYEQYF.

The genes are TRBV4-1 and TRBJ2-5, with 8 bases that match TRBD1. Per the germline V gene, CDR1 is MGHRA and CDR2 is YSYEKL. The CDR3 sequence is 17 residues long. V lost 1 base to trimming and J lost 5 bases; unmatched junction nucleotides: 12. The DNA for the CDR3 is TGCGCCAGCAGCCAAGGTCGGGACAGGCCGGCGAAGGAGACCCAGTACTTC. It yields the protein CASSQGRDRPAKETQYF.

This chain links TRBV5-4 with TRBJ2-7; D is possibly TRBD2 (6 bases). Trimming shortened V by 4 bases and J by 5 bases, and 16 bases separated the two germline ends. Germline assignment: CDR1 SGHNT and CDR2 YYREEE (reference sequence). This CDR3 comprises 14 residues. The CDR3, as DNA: TGTGCCAGCAGCCCTGGGGGGAGCACCGACGAGCAGTACTTC. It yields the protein CASSPGGSTDEQYF.

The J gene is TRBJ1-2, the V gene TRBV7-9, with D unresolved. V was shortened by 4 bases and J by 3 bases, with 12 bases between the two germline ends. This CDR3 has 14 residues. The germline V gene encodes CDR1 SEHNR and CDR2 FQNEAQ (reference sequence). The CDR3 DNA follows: TGTGCCAGCAGCTCGCGACGGACTGACTATGGCTACACCTTC. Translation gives CASSSRRTDYGYTF.